The present TCR beta chain was sequenced within a study of cytomegalovirus exposure and HLA in healthy donors. Study-wide background: Earlier, 110 million or so unique TCR beta sequences were recovered from roughly 200 million T cells by an analysis. Study-wide findings and caveats: A later analysis associated 16,951 TCR beta sequences with HLA alleles at a 0.05 false discovery rate.

This clone was seen only a few times. The antigen is undetermined. There are 16 residues in the CDR3. The germline V gene has CDR1 MRHNA and CDR2 SNTAGT. Trimming took off 2 bases at V and 7 bases at J, with 18 bases between the two ends. Amplification used 60 Vbeta primers and 13 Jbeta primers. The assay was immunoSEQ multiplex PCR, and TCRdb's table has in-frame clones only and misses some. Of 200,000 or so clones listed, over 60% are singletons. The source material was PBMCs. The origin of this receptor is a man younger than 30 in good health and CMV-seronegative. This sequence joins TRBV6-4 and TRBJ1-5; D is possibly TRBD1 (5 bases). The CDR3 bases are TGTGCCAGCAGTGACCCTCCTAGTTGGGGGGAACAGCCCCAGCATTTT. Translating it yields CASSDPPSWGEQPQHF.